Following are 14 T cell receptor beta chains from one sample sequenced in a study of T-cell reconstitution after alpha-beta-depleted transplantation in children. It was with unique molecular identifiers that the TCRbeta library was prepared. TCRdb ran MiXCR on the PCR reads and lists one entry per CDR3 protein. The sample has around 490,000 distinct CDR3 sequences, more than 9.5% seen once. The sample was PBMCs, mostly from graft donor cells, taken 180 days after TCRalphabeta/CD19-depleted stem cell transplant. Receptors were obtained from a female patient aged 2 to 10 who had a stem cell transplant for aplastic anemia, so the T cells may come from the graft donor.

The V call is TRBV2, the J call TRBJ2-5; TRBD1 aligns across 9 bases. The CDR3 totals 14 residues. Germline loops: CDR1 SNHLY, CDR2 FYNNEI. Unmatched junction bases numbered 6, after V lost 5 bases and J lost 5 bases. The CDR3 DNA follows: TGTGCCAGCAGTAAGGGACAGGGAATGGAGACCCAGTACTTC. Translation: CASSKGQGMETQYF.

The J gene is TRBJ2-7, the V gene TRBV11-2; D is uncertain. Germline V gene data show CDR1 as SGHAT and CDR2 as FQNNGV. The ends were cut back, 5 bases at V and 1 base at J, with 15 bases in the middle. The CDR3 length is 15 residues. CDR3 residues: CASSLGMASSYEQYF. The DNA of the CDR3 is TGTGCCAGCAGCCTAGGGATGGCCTCTTCCTACGAGCAGTACTTC.

The chain joins TRBV28 to TRBJ2-7, with a weak D call TRBD1 (5 bases). The CDR3 is 15 amino acids. Germline values: CDR1 MDHEN, CDR2 SYDVKM. V was trimmed by 3 bases and J by 1 base, leaving 13 bases between them. The CDR3 protein is CASSFREGVSYEQYF. CDR3 DNA: TGTGCCAGCAGTTTTAGGGAAGGGGTTTCCTACGAGCAGTACTTC.

This clonotype was seen a few times. The CDR3 region is CASSSTGLAGLAFF. The CDR3 DNA sequence: TGTGCCAGCAGCTCCACCGGGCTCGCAGGGTTAGCTTTCTTT. The rearrangement uses TRBV7-8 and TRBJ1-1; tentative D call: TRBD1 (5 bases). The CDR3 covers 14 residues. The V gene's germline CDR1 is SGHVS and CDR2 FQNEAQ. V gave up 4 bases and J gave up 10 bases, with 19 bases separating them.

This clonotype appeared a few times. This chain links TRBV25-1 with TRBJ2-5; D assignment may be TRBD1 or TRBD2 (6 bases each). Germline V gives CDR1 MGHDK, CDR2 SYGVNS. V lost 2 bases, J lost 5 bases, and 18 bases lay in between. This CDR3 spans 16 amino acids. The CDR3 loop reads CASSELTGGELETQYF. DNA of the CDR3: TGTGCCAGCAGTGAACTGACAGGAGGGGAATTGGAGACCCAGTACTTC.

A few counts support this clonotype. V usage is TRBV7-2 and J usage is TRBJ2-3; possible D gene TRBD2, 5 bases. Looked up from germline, CDR1 is SGHTA and CDR2 is FQGNSA. V was shortened by 5 bases and J by 5 bases, with 17 bases between the two germline ends. The CDR3 sequence is 15 residues long. Here the CDR3 reads CASSLPGSLRDTQYF. CDR3 coding DNA: TGTGCCAGCAGCCTCCCGGGGTCCCTACGAGATACGCAGTATTTT.

The chain carries TRBV20-1 and TRBJ1-5; D remains ambiguous. The CDR3 covers 16 residues. Germline assignment: CDR1 DFQATT and CDR2 SNEGSKA (reference sequence). Trimming cost V 4 bases and J 1 base, with 17 bases left between them. As DNA, the CDR3 is TGCAGTGCTACCCTCAACCCCAGAGCGAGCAATCAGCCCCAGCATTTT. Translation: CSATLNPRASNQPQHF.

The chain combines TRBV20-1 with TRBJ2-4; D is undetermined. V lost 0 bases to trimming and J lost 12 bases, with 12 bases between them. The germline V gene has CDR1 DFQATT and CDR2 SNEGSKA (reference sequence). This CDR3 spans 12 amino acids. The CDR3 region has the DNA TGCAGTGCTAGAGATAGGTGGTCCAGTCAGTACTTC. Residues: CSARDRWSSQYF.

This clonotype came up many times. CDR3 coding DNA: TGTGCCAGCAGTGAAGACAGGGGGAGCTACGAGCAGTACTTC. Encoded protein: CASSEDRGSYEQYF. The chain links TRBV6-1 to TRBJ2-7; 8 positions match TRBD1. Germline values: CDR1 MNHNS, CDR2 SASEGT. CDR3 length equals 14 residues. Trimming took 1 base from V and 3 from J; bases not matched to a gene: 2.

The chain employs TRBV28 and TRBJ1-2; no firm D call. In germline, CDR1 is MDHEN, CDR2 SYDVKM. The CDR3 consists of 12 residues. V was pared by 5 bases and J by 3 bases, with 7 bases between. As DNA, the CDR3 is TGTGCCAGCAGTAGAAGGGACTATGGCTACACCTTC. Its translation: CASSRRDYGYTF.

The rearrangement joins TRBV13 to TRBJ2-7; TRBD2 matches at 9 bases. CDR3 length: 18 amino acids. V lost 4 bases to trimming and J lost 0 bases; unmatched junction nucleotides: 13. Germline V gene lookup returns CDR1 PRHDT and CDR2 FYEKMQ (reference sequence). The CDR3 protein is CASSSSSGTPPISYEQYF. DNA for the CDR3: TGTGCCAGCAGCTCATCTAGCGGGACACCCCCTATCTCCTACGAGCAGTACTTC. The whole variable domain, remainder taken from reference TRBV13 and TRBJ2-7, is AAGVIQSPRHLIKEKRETATLKCYPIPRHDTVYWYQQGPGQDPQFLISFYEKMQSDKGSIPDRFSAQQFSDYHSELNMSSLELGDSALYFCASSSSSGTPPISYEQYFGPGTRLTVT.

The J gene is TRBJ1-5, the V gene TRBV12-3 or TRBV12-4, with 7 bases aligning to TRBD1. This CDR3 has 17 amino acids. The V and J ends lost 4 bases and 3 bases, in that order; junction bases with no gene match: 12. CDR3 nucleotides: TGTGCCAGCAGTTCCAAACTTGACAGGGACTCCAATCAGCCCCAGCATTTT. It yields the protein CASSSKLDRDSNQPQHF.

This clonotype appeared many times. The rearrangement links TRBV20-1 to TRBJ2-7, with D perhaps TRBD1 or TRBD2 (5 bases each). V lost 6 bases to trimming and J lost 2 bases, with 20 bases between them. The germline CDR1 and CDR2 sequences are DFQATT and SNEGSKA (reference sequence). This CDR3 is built from 15 residues. The CDR3 nucleotides read TGCAGTGCCCGACCCTCCTGGGGGTTAGCCTACGAGCAGTACTTC. Its protein product is CSARPSWGLAYEQYF.

The rearrangement joins TRBV28 to TRBJ2-7, with D perhaps TRBD1 or TRBD2 (5 bases each). Per the germline V gene, CDR1 is MDHEN and CDR2 is SYDVKM. CDR3 length: 13 amino acids. Trimming took 5 bases from V and 3 from J, leaving 11 bases between them. The CDR3 loop is CASSTRGVYEQYV. The DNA for the CDR3 is TGTGCCAGCAGTACGAGAGGGGTCTACGAGCAGTACGTC.